The subject of this entry is one T cell receptor (beta chain). Sequenced by immunoSEQ multiplex PCR; TCRdb stores in-frame clones only, minus some. The sample lists about 220,000 clones; about 88% were seen once. This sample was taken from a study of blood T cell repertoires in COVID-19. V trimming: 4 bases; J trimming: 3 bases; junction bases outside the gene matches: 6. Germline V gene lookup returns CDR1 SGHRS and CDR2 YFSETQ. This CDR3 is 15 amino acids long. Grouping used clinical history reported by participants in a survey and questionnaire. Sequencing was done on a sample of PBMCs or T cells enriched from blood (not recorded which). The clonotype comes from a woman aged 25 to 45 who had recovered from COVID-19. The chain carries TRBV5-1 and TRBJ2-5; 10 bases line up with TRBD1. CDR3 nucleotides: TGCGCCAGCAGCCTGACAGGGGGCAGGGAAGAGACCCAGTACTTC. This translates into CASSLTGGREETQYF.